This passage covers 20 T cell receptor beta chains from one sample sequenced in a study of blood T cell repertoires in COVID-19. The method was immunoSEQ multiplex PCR; TCRdb's version includes in-frame clones alone and lacks a portion of them. Among around 390,000 clones, around nine tenths were seen once, and the ten largest hold roughly a tenth. The material sequenced was PBMCs or T cells enriched from blood (not recorded which). Source of these receptors: a woman aged 50 to 65 who had recovered from COVID-19.

The J gene is TRBJ2-7, the V gene TRBV13; D perhaps matches TRBD2 (6 bases). The V gene's germline CDR1 is PRHDT and CDR2 FYEKMQ (reference sequence). V lost 5 bases, J lost 1 base, and 12 bases lay in between. The CDR3 totals 14 residues. The DNA of the CDR3 is TGTGCCAGCAGCCCGAGGGACTGGTCCTACGAGCAGTACTTC. It specifies CASSPRDWSYEQYF.

This clone has more than one count but fewer than ten. This sequence joins TRBV5-4 and TRBJ1-5; D remains ambiguous. Deletions cut 0 bases from V and 7 bases from J, with 5 bases between. This CDR3 region has 12 residues. CDR1 and CDR2 (germline): SGHNT, YYREEE (reference sequence). The CDR3 nucleotides read TGTGCCAGCAGCTTGGGTCGGCAGCCCCAGCATTTT. It codes for CASSLGRQPQHF.

J is TRBJ1-3 and V is TRBV27, with unresolved D. The V gene's germline CDR1 is MNHEY and CDR2 SMNVEV (reference sequence). V dropped 4 bases and J dropped 0 bases, with 10 bases sitting between them. The CDR3 runs 15 residues. Written as DNA, the CDR3 is TGTGCCAGCAGTTCGACTGGGTTCTCTGGAAACACCATATATTTT. It specifies CASSSTGFSGNTIYF.

This clone was seen a few times. The J gene is TRBJ1-5, the V gene TRBV19; maybe TRBD1 (6 bases). Looked up from germline, CDR1 is LNHDA and CDR2 is SQIVND (reference sequence). Trimming removed 4 bases at V and 5 bases at J, with 15 bases between. The CDR3 consists of 15 residues. CDR3 DNA sequence: TGTGCCAGTAGTAATATCTCCCCAGGGGATCAGCCCCAGCATTTT. It translates to CASSNISPGDQPQHF.

This clone was seen a few times. The genes are TRBV19 and TRBJ1-2; possibly TRBD1 for D (6 bases). Germline values: CDR1 LNHDA, CDR2 SQIVND (reference sequence). Trimming removed 11 bases at V and 2 bases at J, with 24 bases between. The length of the CDR3 is 16 residues. Here the CDR3 DNA reads TGTGCCGCGAAGCCTCACACCGGGACAAGAAACTATGGCTACACCTTC. Its protein is CAAKPHTGTRNYGYTF.

This chain links TRBV4-3 with TRBJ2-7, with a possible D match to TRBD2 (7 bases). Germline CDR1 LGHNA, CDR2 YSLEER. The V gene lost 2 bases and the J gene lost 6 bases, with 26 bases spanning the gap. The CDR3 is made up of 18 amino acids. The CDR3 spells CASSQQLRRGAGSPEQYF. The CDR3 coding sequence is TGCGCCAGCAGCCAACAACTGCGTCGGGGGGCAGGTTCCCCCGAGCAGTACTTC.

The chain couples TRBV29-1 to TRBJ1-2; 9 positions match TRBD1. V was clipped by 6 bases and J by 3 bases; unmatched bases: 5. Germline V gene data show CDR1 as SQVTM and CDR2 as ANQGSEA. The CDR3 is made up of 13 amino acids. The CDR3 here is CSVLGQGHYGYTF. The CDR3 DNA reads as TGCAGCGTGTTGGGACAGGGCCACTATGGCTACACCTTC.

The CDR3 loop is CASSQSQINGELFF. CDR3 sequence (DNA): TGTGCCAGCAGCCAATCGCAGATTAACGGGGAGCTGTTTTTT. This chain connects TRBV16 to TRBJ2-2; D is unresolved. From germline, CDR1 is KGHSY and CDR2 FQNENV. V was pared by 0 bases and J by 7 bases, with 9 bases between. The CDR3 is made up of 14 amino acids.

This chain links TRBV28 with TRBJ2-4; possibly TRBD2 for D (6 bases). The CDR3 spans 14 residues. CDR1 MDHEN and CDR2 SYDVKM come from the germline V gene. V lost 6 bases to trimming and J lost 0 bases, with 9 bases between them. CDR3 residues: CASRGGLAKNIQYF. CDR3 nucleotides: TGTGCCAGCAGGGGGGGTCTAGCCAAAAACATTCAGTACTTC.

This clone was seen a single time. The chain uses TRBV19 and TRBJ1-5; perhaps TRBD1 as D (6 bases). The V gene lost 5 bases and the J gene lost 6 bases, with 20 bases spanning the gap. The germline V gene encodes CDR1 LNHDA and CDR2 SQIVND (reference sequence). The length of the CDR3 is 16 residues. CDR3 sequence reads: CASSAQAGTISQPQHF. The CDR3 nucleotides are TGTGCCAGTAGTGCACAAGCCGGGACAATTAGTCAGCCCCAGCATTTT.

The rearrangement links TRBV5-4 to TRBJ1-2; perhaps TRBD1 as D (6 bases). CDR3 length: 15 amino acids. Germline CDR1 is SGHNT and CDR2 is YYREEE (reference sequence). V lost 2 bases, J lost 4 bases, and 15 bases lay in between. CDR3 nucleotides: TGTGCCAGCAGCTTCCCCCTTAGGGGGGGCTATGGCTACACCTTC. Protein product: CASSFPLRGGYGYTF.

The V gene is TRBV4-1, the J gene TRBJ2-1; 9 bases align to TRBD1. The germline V gene has CDR1 MGHRA and CDR2 YSYEKL. This CDR3 contains 16 residues. V gave up 4 bases and J gave up 4 bases; unmatched junction bases: 8. The CDR3 loop is CASSRVQGALYNEQFF. The CDR3 DNA is TGCGCCAGCAGCCGCGTACAGGGGGCCCTATACAATGAGCAGTTCTTC.

The chain joins TRBV9 to TRBJ1-2; no reliable D call. This CDR3 contains 15 residues. Germline values: CDR1 SGDLS, CDR2 YYNGEE. The germline V and J ends were trimmed by 4 bases and 0 bases, with 13 bases remaining between them. In DNA form, the CDR3 reads TGTGCCAGCAGCTCTTCCTCGGTTGCTAACTATGGCTACACCTTC. It specifies CASSSSSVANYGYTF. The entire variable domain, with the rest obtained from reference TRBV9 and TRBJ1-2, is as follows: DSGVTQTPKHLITATGQRVTLRCSPRSGDLSVYWYQQSLDQGLQFLIQYYNGEERAKGNILERFSAQQFPDLHSELNLSSLELGDSALYFCASSSSSVANYGYTFGSGTRLTVV.

This chain uses TRBV3-1 (or the pseudogene TRBV3-2) with TRBJ1-4; D uncertain. The CDR3 contains 18 residues. Trimming cost V 0 bases and J 0 bases, with 14 bases left between them. CDR1 and CDR2 from the germline V gene are LGHDT and YNNKEL (reference sequence). The CDR3 sequence is CASSQDLVGLTTNEKLFF. CDR3 sequence (DNA): TGTGCCAGCAGCCAAGATCTAGTAGGACTAACAACTAATGAAAAACTGTTTTTT.

J is TRBJ2-1 and V is TRBV13; D may be TRBD2 (6 bases). The CDR3 sequence is 15 residues long. Germline V gene lookup returns CDR1 PRHDT and CDR2 FYEKMQ (reference sequence). The V end was cut by 5 bases, the J end by 0 bases, with 11 bases between. The CDR3 sequence is CASSLLADSYNEQFF. CDR3 nucleotide sequence: TGTGCCAGCAGCCTCTTAGCGGACTCCTACAATGAGCAGTTCTTC.

V and J are TRBV13 and TRBJ1-3, with 7 bases aligning to TRBD1. This CDR3 is built from 15 residues. The germline gives CDR1 PRHDT, CDR2 FYEKMQ (reference sequence). Losses at the gene ends were 7 bases for V and 3 bases for J; bases not matched to a gene: 9. Here the CDR3 DNA reads TGTGCCAGCACAAAAGTGCAGGGGGTTGGAAACACCATATATTTT. Translated: CASTKVQGVGNTIYF.

The chain joins TRBV2 to TRBJ2-3; a possible D gene is TRBD1 (5 bases). The CDR3 spans 15 residues. Germline CDR1 reads SNHLY; CDR2 reads FYNNEI. The ends were cut back, 10 bases at V and 6 bases at J, with 23 bases in the middle. This CDR3 is CATTRQGQGGDTQYF. The CDR3 region has the DNA TGTGCCACTACAAGGCAGGGCCAGGGTGGGGATACGCAGTATTTT.

The chain uses TRBV29-1 and TRBJ2-1; D unresolved. CDR3 length equals 14 residues. From germline, CDR1 is SQVTM and CDR2 ANQGSEA. Trimming left V 4 bases short and J 1 base short, with 11 bases between. In DNA, the CDR3 is TGCAGCGTTGGGTGGCCTAGTTCCTACAATGAGCAGTTCTTC. Its protein product is CSVGWPSSYNEQFF.

The V call is TRBV19, the J call TRBJ2-7, with D tentatively TRBD2 (5 bases). Germline V gene lookup returns CDR1 LNHDA and CDR2 SQIVND (reference sequence). V gave up 5 bases and J gave up 6 bases, with 11 bases separating them. The CDR3 extends over 12 amino acids. In DNA form, the CDR3 reads TGTGCCAGTAGTGTTCGGAGCGGCGAGCAGTACTTC. Translating gives CASSVRSGEQYF.

The chain is built from TRBV10-3 and TRBJ2-2, with TRBD1 matching over 10 bases. The CDR3 sequence is 16 residues long. Germline CDR1 is ENHRY and CDR2 is SYGVKD. V trimming: 4 bases; J trimming: 0 bases; junction bases outside the gene matches: 2. The CDR3 here is CAISGGQGSNTGELFF. The CDR3 DNA reads as TGTGCCATCAGTGGGGGACAGGGGTCGAACACCGGGGAGCTGTTTTTT.